Below are 17 T cell receptor beta chains sequenced from a single sample in a study of OX40 agonist ivuxolimab in advanced cancers. Some clones are missing from TCRdb's copy, which holds only in-frame ones; the method was immunoSEQ multiplex PCR. The sample has tens of thousands of clones, 75% to 90% seen once. The sample was CD4+ or CD8+ T cells sorted from blood, taken in a trial of the OX40 agonist ivuxolimab. The receptors derive from an adult with an advanced solid tumor such as melanoma, head and neck, liver or kidney cancer.

The chain links TRBV13 to TRBJ1-3; D is unresolved. CDR3 length equals 14 residues. Trimming pared 5 bases from V and 8 bases from J, leaving 16 bases between. Germline CDR1 and CDR2: PRHDT and FYEKMQ (reference sequence). CDR3 residues: CASSRQDLSDTIYF. The DNA for the CDR3 is TGTGCCAGCAGCCGACAAGATTTATCCGACACCATATATTTT.

The chain has TRBV19 and TRBJ1-5, with 10 nucleotides matching TRBD1. The CDR3 contains 16 residues. Trimming cost V 1 base and J 3 bases; bases outside gene matches: 3. CDR1 is LNHDA and CDR2 is SQIVND in the germline V gene (reference sequence). The CDR3 spells CASSIVGTGANQPQHF. CDR3 coding DNA: TGTGCCAGTAGTATAGTAGGGACAGGGGCCAATCAGCCCCAGCATTTT.

This clone was picked up one time. The rearrangement links TRBV5-6 to TRBJ1-1; TRBD1 matches 8 bases. CDR1 is SGHDT, CDR2 YYEEEE, per germline. V gave up 5 bases and J gave up 4 bases; unmatched junction bases: 4. The CDR3 is 13 residues long. CDR3 in DNA: TGTGCCAGCAGTACAGGGGGAAGCACTGAAGCTTTCTTT. Translating it yields CASSTGGSTEAFF.

The chain uses TRBV4-1 and TRBJ2-7; 8 positions match TRBD2. With V trimmed by 6 bases and J by 7 bases, 17 bases remained unmatched. CDR1 MGHRA and CDR2 YSYEKL come from the germline V gene. CDR3 size: 16 residues. The CDR3 region is CASRLDPGTSGGEQYF. The CDR3 DNA sequence: TGCGCCAGCAGGCTTGACCCCGGGACTAGTGGCGGGGAGCAGTACTTC.

This clone has just one count. The rearrangement links TRBV5-4 to TRBJ1-1; D unresolved. The CDR3 runs to 14 residues. Looked up from germline, CDR1 is SGHNT and CDR2 is YYREEE (reference sequence). Trimming left V 0 bases short and J 4 bases short, with 10 bases between. Here the CDR3 reads CASSLVSRPTEAFF. CDR3 nucleotides: TGTGCCAGCAGCTTGGTTAGCAGACCCACTGAAGCTTTCTTT. The full variable domain, with the rest looked up from reference TRBV5-4 and TRBJ1-1, is ETGVTQSPTHLIKTRGQQVTLRCSSQSGHNTVSWYQQALGQGPQFIFQYYREEENGRGNFPPRFSGLQFPNYSSELNVNALELDDSALYLCASSLVSRPTEAFFGQGTRLTVV.

The DNA for the CDR3 is TGTGCCACCAGCGAAGACCGATATTACAATGAGCAGTTCTTC. This codes for CATSEDRYYNEQFF. J is TRBJ2-1 and V is TRBV15; no clear D. Trimming removed 5 bases at V and 4 bases at J, with 12 bases between. The CDR3 is 14 amino acids. In germline, CDR1 is LNHNV, CDR2 YYDKDF (reference sequence).

The V and J genes are TRBV5-4 and TRBJ2-5; no clear D. Deletions cut 4 bases from V and 2 bases from J, with 9 bases between. From germline, CDR1 is SGHNT and CDR2 YYREEE (reference sequence). CDR3 length: 13 amino acids. CDR3 protein: CASSPDGQETQYF. The DNA of the CDR3 is TGTGCCAGCAGCCCGGACGGACAAGAGACCCAGTACTTC.

This rearrangement joins TRBV7-9 to TRBJ2-3, with a weak D call TRBD2 (5 bases). The CDR3 loop spans 16 amino acids. In germline, CDR1 is SEHNR, CDR2 FQNEAQ (reference sequence). V was trimmed by 4 bases and J by 3 bases, leaving 17 bases between them. The CDR3 DNA sequence: TGTGCCAGCAGCTCCTCGAGCGGTGGTGTGACAGATACGCAGTATTTT. Translating gives CASSSSSGGVTDTQYF.

A single count supports this clone. The chain has TRBV5-4 and TRBJ2-7; D is undetermined. This CDR3 has 11 residues. Germline CDR1 is SGHNT and CDR2 is YYREEE (reference sequence). Trimming removed 2 bases at V and 7 bases at J, with 7 bases between. CDR3 loop: CASSFLKEQYF. The CDR3 region has the DNA TGTGCCAGCAGCTTTCTGAAGGAGCAGTACTTC.

The rearrangement uses TRBV4-1 and TRBJ1-1, with D hard to call. V lost 0 bases and J lost 5, with 7 bases in between. Germline CDR1 reads MGHRA; CDR2 reads YSYEKL. The CDR3 totals 13 residues. CDR3 nucleotide sequence: TGCGCCAGCAGCCAAGATTCCCAGACTGAAGCTTTCTTT. Translated: CASSQDSQTEAFF.

This clone has just one count. This chain joins TRBV19 and TRBJ2-1; no reliable D call. V was clipped by 3 bases and J by 0 bases, with 6 bases between them. Per the germline V gene, CDR1 is LNHDA and CDR2 is SQIVND (reference sequence). This CDR3 has 14 amino acids. CDR3 coding DNA: TGTGCCAGTAGTATCTTAAGCTCCTACAATGAGCAGTTCTTC. As protein: CASSILSSYNEQFF.

This clone has only one observation. The chain combines TRBV7-8 with TRBJ2-1; 7 positions agree with TRBD2. V was pared by 5 bases and J by 3 bases, with 10 bases of the junction left unmatched. This CDR3 comprises 16 residues. Germline CDR1 SGHVS, CDR2 FQNEAQ. CDR3 sequence reads: CASSPGSGNLYNEQFF. In nucleotides, the CDR3 is TGTGCCAGCAGCCCAGGAAGCGGGAATCTCTACAATGAGCAGTTCTTC.

The chain recombines TRBV9 with TRBJ2-1; D not resolved. The CDR3 extends over 16 amino acids. The ends were cut back, 0 bases at V and 4 bases at J, with 14 bases in the middle. Looked up from germline, CDR1 is SGDLS and CDR2 is YYNGEE. CDR3 sequence: CASSVEPNFGYNEQFF. CDR3 sequence (DNA): TGTGCCAGCAGCGTAGAACCAAACTTCGGATACAATGAGCAGTTCTTC.

Only a few counts were recorded for this clone. This rearrangement joins TRBV7-6 to TRBJ2-5, with D possibly TRBD2 on 6 matching bases. Germline V gives CDR1 SGHVS, CDR2 FNYEAQ. The V end lost 5 bases, the J end lost 2 bases, and 15 bases lay between the germline ends. The CDR3 length is 15 residues. In DNA form, the CDR3 reads TGTGCCAGCAGCGAGGGCCGGGACTTACAAGAGACCCAGTACTTC. Amino acid sequence: CASSEGRDLQETQYF.

This chain joins TRBV7-8 and TRBJ2-7, with 8 bases matching TRBD2. The CDR3 covers 14 residues. Per the germline V gene, CDR1 is SGHVS and CDR2 is FQNEAQ. Trimming at V came to 3 bases and at J to 6 bases, leaving 7 bases not matched to a gene. CDR3 loop: CASSFGTSNGEQYF. For the CDR3, the DNA is TGTGCCAGCAGCTTCGGGACTAGTAATGGCGAGCAGTACTTC.

V and J are TRBV7-6 and TRBJ2-7; 8 nucleotides match TRBD1. Losses at the gene ends were 4 bases for V and 4 bases for J; bases not matched to a gene: 15. Germline V gene sequence: CDR1 SGHVS, CDR2 FNYEAQ. The CDR3 covers 17 residues. The CDR3 DNA follows: TGTGCCAGCAGCTCCCAGGGTCGAGACAGGGGAGAATACGAGCAGTACTTC. Translation gives CASSSQGRDRGEYEQYF. The whole variable domain, filled in from reference TRBV7-6 and TRBJ2-7, reads GAGVSQSPRYKVTKRGQDVALRCDPISGHVSLYWYRQALGQGPEFLTYFNYEAQQDKSGLPNDRFSAERPEGSISTLTIQRTEQRDSAMYRCASSSQGRDRGEYEQYFGPGTRLTVT.

The rearrangement joins TRBV28 to TRBJ1-1; D is possibly TRBD1 (5 bases). Trimming shortened V by 3 bases and J by 7 bases, and 12 bases separated the two germline ends. Looked up from germline, CDR1 is MDHEN and CDR2 is SYDVKM. There are 13 residues in the CDR3. The CDR3 sequence: CASSFLRVDEAFF. The DNA for the CDR3 is TGTGCCAGCAGTTTTCTCAGGGTCGATGAAGCTTTCTTT.